These 25 T cell receptor beta chains came from one sample sequenced in a study of post-analysis software for immune sequencing data. Study-level points and caveats: Compared with controls, patients had more of 4 to 6 TRBV segments, including TRBV5-6, TRBV5-1 and TRBV20-1.

These receptors have no identified antigens. Researchers reported that TCR beta cDNA libraries carried unique molecular identifiers. Using its own MiXCR run on the PCR reads, TCRdb lists one record per CDR3 protein. This sample has about 820,000 distinct CDR3 sequences, with roughly 50% found just once. The sample was blood. The receptors were gathered from a girl aged 10-17 years with multiple sclerosis.

This clonotype has only a few counts. The CDR3 sequence: CASSYGDWNPYEQYF. CDR3 bases: TGTGCCAGCAGCTATGGGGACTGGAACCCCTACGAGCAGTACTTC. The V call is TRBV6-1, the J call TRBJ2-7, with TRBD2 as a possible D gene (6 bases). The CDR3 is 15 residues long. Trimming removed 6 bases from V and 2 bases from J, with 17 bases in between. Germline V gene data show CDR1 as MNHNS and CDR2 as SASEGT.

This clonotype was observed once. The chain uses TRBV10-3 and TRBJ2-1; TRBD1 is a possible D gene (7 bases). This CDR3 contains 15 residues. The V end lost 8 bases, the J end lost 8 bases, and 22 bases lay between the germline ends. Germline CDR1 and CDR2: ENHRY and SYGVKD. The CDR3 here is CAISRGGGGVDEQFF. The CDR3, as DNA: TGTGCCATCTCCCGGGGCGGAGGGGGCGTGGATGAGCAGTTCTTC.

The J gene is TRBJ1-1, the V gene TRBV20-1; D is possibly TRBD1 (5 bases). The CDR3 extends over 13 amino acids. V gave up 3 bases and J gave up 3 bases, with 11 bases separating them. CDR1 is DFQATT and CDR2 is SNEGSKA in the germline V gene (reference sequence). Here the CDR3 DNA reads TGCAGTGCTAGGGGGCTCAGGGACACTGAAGCTTTCTTT. Amino acids: CSARGLRDTEAFF.

The J gene is TRBJ2-7, the V gene TRBV7-2, with 11 bases fitting TRBD1. Germline V gives CDR1 SGHTA, CDR2 FQGNSA. The V and J ends lost 4 bases and 3 bases, in that order; junction bases with no gene match: 5. CDR3 length: 15 amino acids. Here the CDR3 reads CASSSVGQGGYEQYF. DNA for the CDR3: TGTGCCAGCAGCTCAGTGGGACAGGGGGGCTACGAGCAGTACTTC.

This clonotype has a handful of counts. The chain links TRBV3-1 to TRBJ1-2, with D unresolved. The CDR3 extends over 13 amino acids. V lost 4 bases and J 1 base, leaving 7 bases between the germline ends. Germline CDR1 LGHDT, CDR2 YNNKEL (reference sequence). The CDR3 DNA reads as TGTGCCAGCAGCCTCCTTAGTAACTATGGCTACACCTTC. Translated, it gives CASSLLSNYGYTF.

The V call is TRBV6-2 or TRBV6-3, the J call TRBJ1-2; unclear D gene. CDR3 size: 12 residues. The germline V and J ends were trimmed by 6 bases and 3 bases, with 8 bases remaining between them. Germline assignment: CDR1 MNHEY and CDR2 SVGEGT. CDR3 residues: CASRPTDYGYTF. DNA of the CDR3: TGTGCCAGCAGGCCGACGGACTATGGCTACACCTTC.

This chain connects TRBV25-1 to TRBJ2-6, with a tentative D call TRBD2 (6 bases). V lost 4 bases to trimming and J lost 0 bases, with 10 bases between them. The CDR3 has 16 amino acids. Per the germline V gene, CDR1 is MGHDK and CDR2 is SYGVNS. The CDR3 protein is CASSGGLSSGANVLTF. The CDR3 bases are TGTGCCAGCAGTGGGGGACTTAGCTCTGGGGCCAACGTCCTGACTTTC.

The chain joins TRBV5-1 to TRBJ2-1; no firm D call. The CDR3 runs to 13 residues. Germline CDR1 SGHRS, CDR2 YFSETQ. The V end lost 5 bases, the J end lost 5 bases, and 11 bases lay between the germline ends. The CDR3 region has the DNA TGCGCCAGCAGGGTAGGAATAAACAATGAGCAGTTCTTC. Its translation is CASRVGINNEQFF.

J is TRBJ2-3 and V is TRBV7-9; D is undetermined. The CDR3 loop spans 14 amino acids. Trimming pared 6 bases from V and 1 base from J, leaving 11 bases between. Germline V gene sequence: CDR1 SEHNR, CDR2 FQNEAQ (reference sequence). The chain's CDR3 is CASRTIVGTDTQYF. The CDR3 DNA reads as TGTGCCAGCAGAACGATCGTCGGCACAGATACGCAGTATTTT.

The chain employs TRBV4-3 and TRBJ2-7, with D perhaps matching TRBD1 (6 bases). V was clipped by 1 base and J by 5 bases, with 9 bases between them. The germline V gene has CDR1 LGHNA and CDR2 YSLEER. This CDR3 has 13 amino acids. Here the CDR3 reads CASSQVSGDEQYF. For the CDR3, the DNA is TGCGCCAGCAGCCAAGTATCAGGGGACGAGCAGTACTTC.

This CDR3 is CATAQRVRYNEQFF. CDR3 coding DNA: TGTGCCACCGCACAACGGGTACGCTACAATGAGCAGTTCTTC. The chain employs TRBV15 and TRBJ2-1; no firm D call. CDR3 size: 14 residues. V shed 8 bases and J shed 3 bases, with 14 bases lying between them. From germline, CDR1 is LNHNV and CDR2 YYDKDF (reference sequence).

CDR3 coding DNA: TGCGCCAGCAGCTTCGGGACAGTCGGCTACGAGCAGTACTTC. It yields the protein CASSFGTVGYEQYF. V usage is TRBV5-1 and J usage is TRBJ2-7, with 7 bases aligning to TRBD1. Looked up from germline, CDR1 is SGHRS and CDR2 is YFSETQ. The ends lost 2 bases at V and 3 bases at J; junction bases unmatched: 5. The CDR3 spans 14 residues.

J is TRBJ1-1 and V is TRBV7-3; TRBD1 matches at 10 bases. This CDR3 comprises 15 residues. V trimming: 1 base; J trimming: 6 bases; junction bases outside the gene matches: 5. Germline assignment: CDR1 SGHTA and CDR2 FQGTGA. The CDR3 bases are TGTGCCAGCAGCTTAAAGGCGGGACAGGGGCCTGAAGCTTTCTTT. It codes for CASSLKAGQGPEAFF.

On this clonotype itself: Germline and junction disagree at one end, which may indicate a read error. This sequence joins TRBV20-1 and TRBJ2-3; D gene unclear. The CDR3 extends over 14 amino acids. From germline, CDR1 is DFQATT and CDR2 SNEGSKA (reference sequence). The CDR3 DNA reads as TGCAGTGCTAGAGCGCTGGAGCGCACAGATACGCGGTATTTT. Translating gives CSARALERTDTRYF.

This clonotype was seen only once. At one of its ends the junction is not consistent with the germline gene, which may arise from a read error. The CDR3 DNA sequence: TGCGCCAGCAGTAGCGGGAGGGCCCACACCGGGGAGCGGTTTTTT. Protein product: CASSSGRAHTGERFF. This chain joins TRBV5-1 and TRBJ2-2, with 11 bases that match TRBD2. The CDR3 is 15 residues long. CDR1 SGHRS and CDR2 YFSETQ come from the germline V gene.

The V call is TRBV7-2, the J call TRBJ2-1, with a tentative D call TRBD2 (5 bases). Germline CDR1 is SGHTA and CDR2 is FQGNSA. V was cut by 5 bases and J by 4 bases, with 18 bases left in between. The CDR3 length is 16 residues. CDR3 protein: CASSTLSSGDYNEQFF. Written as DNA, the CDR3 is TGTGCCAGCAGCACCCTGAGCAGCGGAGATTACAATGAGCAGTTCTTC.

V gene TRBV7-2 combines with J gene TRBJ1-3, with D unresolved. Germline lookup yields CDR1 SGHTA and CDR2 FQGNSA. CDR3 length equals 11 residues. V was trimmed by 3 bases and J by 5 bases, leaving 2 bases between them. The CDR3 DNA follows: TGTGCCAGCAGCTTTCGAAACACCATATATTTT. This gives the protein CASSFRNTIYF.

This clonotype was found a few times. The rearrangement links TRBV10-2 to TRBJ2-7; TRBD2 matches 9 bases. Germline CDR1 is WSHSY and CDR2 is SAAADI. V lost 11 bases, J lost 2 bases, and 4 bases stayed unmatched. This CDR3 has 12 residues. CDR3 sequence: CAGRLAAYEQYF. The CDR3 DNA sequence: TGCGCCGGGAGACTAGCGGCCTACGAGCAGTACTTC.

The sample holds many counts of this clonotype. The chain links TRBV6-1 to TRBJ2-7; the match to TRBD2 covers 8 bases. Trimming at V came to 3 bases and at J to 5 bases, leaving 9 bases not matched to a gene. The CDR3 totals 15 residues. Germline V gives CDR1 MNHNS, CDR2 SASEGT. The CDR3 DNA sequence: TGTGCCAGCAGTGATAACAGCGGGGGTAGCGACGAGCAGTACTTC. Translated, it gives CASSDNSGGSDEQYF.

The V call is TRBV28, the J call TRBJ2-7; the match to TRBD1 covers 9 bases. The junction had 11 bases not matched to a gene; V was cut back by 5 bases and J by 3 bases. The CDR3 consists of 16 residues. Per germline, CDR1 MDHEN and CDR2 SYDVKM. The CDR3 region has the DNA TGTGCCAGCAGTCCGTTTCTGGGACAGGGTAGCTACGAGCAGTACTTC. It specifies CASSPFLGQGSYEQYF.

The chain joins TRBV3-1 to TRBJ1-5; no firm D call. V lost 0 bases to trimming and J lost 1 base, with 7 bases between them. This CDR3 is built from 15 residues. Germline assignment: CDR1 LGHDT and CDR2 YNNKEL (reference sequence). The CDR3 DNA is TGTGCCAGCAGCCAAGAATGGTTCAGCAATCAGCCCCAGCATTTT. This codes for CASSQEWFSNQPQHF.

The chain has TRBV29-1 and TRBJ2-7, with 8 nucleotides matching TRBD1. The CDR3 is 13 amino acids. Germline CDR1 reads SQVTM; CDR2 reads ANQGSEA. V lost 4 bases and J lost 0; bases outside the gene matches: 2. CDR3 nucleotide sequence: TGCAGCGTTGGGACAGGGAGCTCCTACGAGCAGTACTTC. Its protein is CSVGTGSSYEQYF.

V is TRBV29-1 and J is TRBJ1-1; perhaps TRBD1 as D (6 bases). V shed 8 bases and J shed 3 bases, with 22 bases lying between them. Germline-derived CDR1 and CDR2 are SQVTM and ANQGSEA. The CDR3 runs to 15 residues. CDR3 sequence (DNA): TGCAGCTTCGGATGGACAGTACAGGGAGACACTGAAGCTTTCTTT. It yields the protein CSFGWTVQGDTEAFF. Using reference TRBV29-1 and TRBJ1-1 for the parts outside the CDR3, the full variable domain is SAVISQKPSRDICQRGTSLTIQCQVDSQVTMMFWYRQQPGQSLTLIATANQGSEATYESGFVIDKFPISRPNLTFSTLTVSNMSPEDSSIYLCSFGWTVQGDTEAFFGQGTRLTVV.

This chain links TRBV20-1 with TRBJ1-5; 7 bases are a match to TRBD1. With 1 base clipped from V and 5 bases from J, the junction kept 8 bases outside the gene matches. The V gene's germline CDR1 is DFQATT and CDR2 SNEGSKA (reference sequence). This CDR3 has 15 residues. The CDR3 nucleotides read TGCAGTGCTAGAGCAGACAGGGAGGGGGATCAGCCCCAGCATTTT. Translation: CSARADREGDQPQHF.

This clonotype came up once. The rearrangement uses TRBV9 and TRBJ1-4; no clear D. This CDR3 is 15 amino acids long. Germline V gene sequence: CDR1 SGDLS, CDR2 YYNGEE. V was cut by 4 bases and J by 4 bases, with 14 bases left in between. DNA of the CDR3: TGTGCCAGCAGCCCCAAGGCTTGGGATAATGAAAAACTGTTTTTT. Protein: CASSPKAWDNEKLFF.